The source of this T cell receptor (beta chain) is a study of blood T cells in healthy people across ages. J gave up 6 bases and V 4 bases, and 8 bases lay outside the gene matches. This CDR3 comprises 14 residues. In germline, CDR1 is SGHTA, CDR2 FQGNSA. A second 7 to 11 cycle PCR used barcoded and J-beta primers. TCRdb fed the 5' RACE reads into MiXCR, producing one record per CDR3 protein. The sample contains over 700,000 distinct CDR3 sequences, approximately 25% of which appear only once. This clonotype was detected only a few times. The sample was also reused in another study, on T cells of mothers and their children.

V usage is TRBV7-2 and J usage is TRBJ1-2, with 7 bases fitting TRBD1. This TCR was recovered from a boy younger than 18 in good health. Sequenced sample: blood. CDR3 protein: CASSSGTVLHGYTF. CDR3 sequence (DNA): TGTGCCAGCAGCTCAGGGACAGTCCTTCATGGCTACACCTTC.